The 14 T cell receptor beta chains in this list originate from one sample, sequenced in a study of regulatory T cells in long-lasting Graves disease. Construction of TCR beta libraries relied on iRepertoire HTBI primers and on Arm-PCR targeting CDR3 regions. One entry per CDR3 protein, called by TCRdb with MiXCR from the multiplex PCR reads. This sample carries some 370,000 distinct CDR3 sequences, less than 30% of them seen once, and the ten largest clones take approximately 28%. Time point here: persistent/refractory GD, antithyroid drugs over 5 years with positive TRAb. There was RNA extracted from PBMCs, and the TCR library was made from it. The sequenced sample was peripheral blood mononuclear cells (PBMCs), obtained when the disease was refractory, from a patient treated with antithyroid drugs. These receptor sequences come from a woman between 35 and 50 years old with Graves disease.

In this sample, this clonotype turned up a few times. The V gene is TRBV7-9, the J gene TRBJ2-7; 7 bases fit TRBD1. Germline CDR1 is SEHNR and CDR2 is FQNEAQ (reference sequence). After removal of 5 bases from V and 7 bases from J, the junction contained 14 bases not matched to a gene. CDR3 length: 15 residues. CDR3 sequence (DNA): TGTGCCAGCAGCCCCGAGACAGGGAGTAGTGGGGAGCAGTACTTC. Amino acids: CASSPETGSSGEQYF.

This clonotype was seen more than once but under ten times. This chain connects TRBV12-3 or TRBV12-4 to TRBJ1-2; maybe TRBD1 (6 bases). V shed 6 bases and J shed 5 bases, with 19 bases lying between them. The CDR3 covers 15 residues. The CDR3 here is CASRLQGHNIYGYTF. The CDR3 coding sequence is TGTGCCAGCAGACTTCAGGGACACAATATATATGGCTACACCTTC.

Worth noting for this clonotype: A much larger clone sits a single nucleotide away, making a read error possible. CDR3 residues: CASSLRGPRLSYERYF. CDR3 sequence (DNA): TGTGCCAGCAGTTTAAGGGGGCCCCGACTCTCCTACGAGCGGTACTTC. This rearrangement joins TRBV12-3 or TRBV12-4 to TRBJ2-7, with TRBD1 matching over 7 bases. This CDR3 is 16 amino acids long.

This clonotype was found many times. The chain employs TRBV28 and TRBJ1-2, with 8 nucleotides matching TRBD1. With V trimmed by 4 bases and J by 4 bases, 8 bases remained unmatched. This CDR3 comprises 15 residues. Germline-derived CDR1 and CDR2 are MDHEN and SYDVKM. CDR3 coding DNA: TGTGCCAGCAGTTCCCCAACAGGGGGGGCCTATGGCTACACCTTC. Translated, it gives CASSSPTGGAYGYTF.

This clonotype was counted many times. V gene TRBV28 combines with J gene TRBJ2-4, with D possibly matching TRBD2 (6 bases). V was pared by 1 base and J by 3 bases, with 13 bases between. Per the germline V gene, CDR1 is MDHEN and CDR2 is SYDVKM. This CDR3 has 16 amino acids. The CDR3 here is CASSLYTRTNKNIQYF. The CDR3 DNA sequence: TGTGCCAGCAGTTTATACACGCGGACTAACAAAAACATTCAGTACTTC.

This clonotype appeared a few times. The CDR3 loop reads CASSTIDTQYF. For the CDR3, the DNA is TGTGCCAGCAGTACAATAGATACGCAGTATTTT. The chain links TRBV28 to TRBJ2-3; no reliable D call. V was trimmed by 5 bases and J by 5 bases, leaving 5 bases between them. Germline V gives CDR1 MDHEN, CDR2 SYDVKM. The CDR3 spans 11 residues.

J is TRBJ2-2 and V is TRBV7-3; 7 bases fit TRBD1. The V and J ends lost 3 bases and 2 bases, in that order; junction bases with no gene match: 6. The CDR3 runs 16 residues. From germline, CDR1 is SGHTA and CDR2 FQGTGA. The CDR3 region is CASSFEGAINTGELFF. CDR3 nucleotides: TGTGCCAGCAGCTTCGAGGGGGCAATTAACACCGGGGAGCTGTTTTTT.

The chain carries TRBV5-1 and TRBJ2-7, with D maybe TRBD2 (5 bases). Germline lookup yields CDR1 SGHRS and CDR2 YFSETQ. Trimming left V 2 bases short and J 6 bases short, with 15 bases between. This CDR3 contains 14 residues. Written as DNA, the CDR3 is TGCGCCAGCAGCTTACAAGCGGCAGGAGGCGAGCAGTACTTC. Translated: CASSLQAAGGEQYF.

The V call is TRBV29-1, the J call TRBJ2-7; tentative D call: TRBD1 (6 bases). The CDR3 is 12 amino acids. Trimming stripped 4 bases from V and 3 bases from J, with 10 bases between. CDR1 and CDR2 from the germline V gene are SQVTM and ANQGSEA. The CDR3 region is CSVAQGIYEQYF. In nucleotides, the CDR3 is TGCAGCGTTGCGCAGGGGATCTACGAGCAGTACTTC.

In its sample, this clonotype was seen many times. This rearrangement joins TRBV15 to TRBJ2-5; 7 bases align to TRBD1. The CDR3 is 15 residues long. V was pared by 0 bases and J by 4 bases, with 5 bases of the junction left unmatched. Germline V gene data show CDR1 as LNHNV and CDR2 as YYDKDF (reference sequence). CDR3 sequence: CATSRDQAGGETQYF. Written as DNA, the CDR3 is TGTGCCACCAGCAGAGATCAGGCAGGGGGAGAGACCCAGTACTTC.

This clonotype was seen more than once but under ten times. The chain couples TRBV7-9 to TRBJ1-1; D is unclear. Germline loops: CDR1 SEHNR, CDR2 FQNEAQ (reference sequence). The CDR3 totals 14 residues. V lost 5 bases and J 4 bases, leaving 14 bases between the germline ends. CDR3 coding DNA: TGTGCCAGCAGCCCCAAGAACTCGGGCACTGAAGCTTTCTTT. It codes for CASSPKNSGTEAFF.

This clonotype came up a few times. No conserved phenylalanine or tryptophan ends this CDR3, so it is likely a read error. The chain links TRBV28 to TRBJ2-3; D is uncertain. V gave up 5 bases and J gave up 0 bases, with 6 bases separating them. CDR3 length equals 13 residues. Per the germline V gene, CDR1 is MDHEN and CDR2 is SYDVKM. The CDR3 protein is CASSATSTDTQYS. The CDR3 nucleotides read TGTGCCAGCAGTGCGACTAGCACAGATACGCAGTATTCT.

The sample holds many counts of this clonotype. The chain recombines TRBV2 with TRBJ2-2, with a possible D match to TRBD2 (5 bases). Between the trimmed V and J ends, which lost 6 bases and 3 bases, there was a span of 5 bases. Germline assignment: CDR1 SNHLY and CDR2 FYNNEI. CDR3 size: 12 residues. DNA of the CDR3: TGTGCCAGCAGGAGGGACACCGGGGAGCTGTTTTTT. Amino acids: CASRRDTGELFF.

This clonotype has at least ten counts. The gene calls are TRBV28 and TRBJ2-7; no definite D call. From germline, CDR1 is MDHEN and CDR2 SYDVKM. V was clipped by 7 bases and J by 2 bases, with 12 bases between them. This CDR3 comprises 13 residues. CDR3: CASTGSSPYEQYF. For the CDR3, the DNA is TGTGCCAGCACGGGCTCTTCGCCCTACGAGCAGTACTTC.